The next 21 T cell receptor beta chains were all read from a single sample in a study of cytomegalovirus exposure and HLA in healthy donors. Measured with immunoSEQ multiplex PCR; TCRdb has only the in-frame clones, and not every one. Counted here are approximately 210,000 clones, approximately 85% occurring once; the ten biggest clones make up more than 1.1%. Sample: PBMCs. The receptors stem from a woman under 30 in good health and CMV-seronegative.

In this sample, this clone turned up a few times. The CDR3 here is CASSQGREQYF. The DNA for the CDR3 is TGTGCCAGCTCACAGGGGCGCGAGCAGTACTTC. The chain combines TRBV18 with TRBJ2-7; D is possibly TRBD1 (5 bases). In germline, CDR1 is KGHSH, CDR2 LQKENI. Trimming left V 4 bases short and J 6 bases short, with 7 bases between. The CDR3 has 11 amino acids.

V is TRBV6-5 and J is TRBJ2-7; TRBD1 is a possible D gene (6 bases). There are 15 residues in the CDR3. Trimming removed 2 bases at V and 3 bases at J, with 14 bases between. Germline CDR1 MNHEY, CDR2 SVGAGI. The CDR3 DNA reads TGTGCCAGCAGTTACGGGGCAGGGGTGGACTACGAGCAGTACTTC. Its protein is CASSYGAGVDYEQYF.

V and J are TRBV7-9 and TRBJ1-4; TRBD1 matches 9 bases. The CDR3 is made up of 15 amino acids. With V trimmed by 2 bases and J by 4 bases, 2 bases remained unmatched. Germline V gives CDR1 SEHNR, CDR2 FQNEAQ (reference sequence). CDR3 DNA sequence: TGTGCCAGCAGCTTAAGGGGACAGGGTAATGAAAAACTGTTTTTT. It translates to CASSLRGQGNEKLFF.

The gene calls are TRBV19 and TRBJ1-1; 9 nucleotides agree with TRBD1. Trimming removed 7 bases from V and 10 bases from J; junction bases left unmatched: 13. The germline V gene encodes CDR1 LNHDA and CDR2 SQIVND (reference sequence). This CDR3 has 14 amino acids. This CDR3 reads CASNAQQGAGVAFF. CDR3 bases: TGTGCCAGTAATGCGCAACAGGGGGCAGGGGTAGCTTTCTTT.

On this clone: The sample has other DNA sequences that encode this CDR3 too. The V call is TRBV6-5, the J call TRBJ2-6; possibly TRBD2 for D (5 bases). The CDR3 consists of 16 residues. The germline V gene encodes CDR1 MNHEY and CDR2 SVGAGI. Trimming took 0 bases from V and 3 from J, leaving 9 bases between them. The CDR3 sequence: CASSYSRGSGANVLTF. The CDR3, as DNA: TGTGCCAGCAGTTACTCGAGAGGGAGTGGGGCCAACGTCCTGACTTTC.

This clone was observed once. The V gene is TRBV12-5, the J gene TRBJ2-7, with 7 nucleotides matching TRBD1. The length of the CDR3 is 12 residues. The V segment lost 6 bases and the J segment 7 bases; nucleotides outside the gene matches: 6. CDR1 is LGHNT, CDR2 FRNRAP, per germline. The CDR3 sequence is CASGPQGREQYF. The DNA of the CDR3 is TGTGCTAGTGGACCACAGGGGAGAGAGCAGTACTTC.

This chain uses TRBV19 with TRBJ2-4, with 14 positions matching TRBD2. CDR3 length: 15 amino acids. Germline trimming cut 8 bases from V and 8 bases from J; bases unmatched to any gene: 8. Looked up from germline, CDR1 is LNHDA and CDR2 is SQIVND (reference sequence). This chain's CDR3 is CASSGLAGGSDIQYF. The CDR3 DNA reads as TGTGCCAGTTCTGGACTAGCGGGAGGCTCAGACATTCAGTACTTC. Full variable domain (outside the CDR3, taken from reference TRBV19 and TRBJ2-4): DGGITQSPKYLFRKEGQNVTLSCEQNLNHDAMYWYRQDPGQGLRLIYYSQIVNDFQKGDIAEGYSVSREKKESFPLTVTSAQKNPTAFYLCASSGLAGGSDIQYFGAGTRLSVL.

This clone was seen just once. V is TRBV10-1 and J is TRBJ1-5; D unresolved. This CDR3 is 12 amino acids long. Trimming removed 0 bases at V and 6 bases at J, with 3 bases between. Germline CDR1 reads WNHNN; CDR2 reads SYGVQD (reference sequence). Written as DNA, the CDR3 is TGCGCCAGCAGTGAGTCCGGTCAGCCCCAGCATTTT. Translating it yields CASSESGQPQHF.

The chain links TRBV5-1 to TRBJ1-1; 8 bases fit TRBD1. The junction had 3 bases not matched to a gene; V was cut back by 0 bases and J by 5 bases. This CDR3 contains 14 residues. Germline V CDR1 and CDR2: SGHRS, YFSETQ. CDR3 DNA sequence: TGCGCCAGCAGCTTGGTAGGACAGGGTACTGAAGCTTTCTTT. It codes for CASSLVGQGTEAFF. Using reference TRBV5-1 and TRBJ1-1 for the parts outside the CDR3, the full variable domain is KAGVTQTPRYLIKTRGQQVTLSCSPISGHRSVSWYQQTPGQGLQFLFEYFSETQRNKGNFPGRFSGRQFSNSRSEMNVSTLELGDSALYLCASSLVGQGTEAFFGQGTRLTVV.

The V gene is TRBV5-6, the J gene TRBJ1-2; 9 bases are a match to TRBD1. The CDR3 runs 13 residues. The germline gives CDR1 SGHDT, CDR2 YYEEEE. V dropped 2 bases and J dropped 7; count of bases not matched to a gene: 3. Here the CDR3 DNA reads TGTGCCAGCAGCTTTGGGACAGGGACTGGCTACACCTTC. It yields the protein CASSFGTGTGYTF.

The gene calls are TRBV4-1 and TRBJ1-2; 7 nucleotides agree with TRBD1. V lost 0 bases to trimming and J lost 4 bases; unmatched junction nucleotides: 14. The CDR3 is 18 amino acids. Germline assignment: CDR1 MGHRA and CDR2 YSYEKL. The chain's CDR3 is CASSQDYGRNRGAYGYTF. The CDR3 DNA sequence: TGCGCCAGCAGCCAAGATTACGGTAGGAACAGGGGCGCCTATGGCTACACCTTC.

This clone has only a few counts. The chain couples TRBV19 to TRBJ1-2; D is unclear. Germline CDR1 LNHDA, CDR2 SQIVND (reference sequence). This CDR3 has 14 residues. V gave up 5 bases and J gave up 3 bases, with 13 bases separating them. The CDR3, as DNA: TGTGCCAGTAGTGATCCAGGAACAGACTATGGCTACACCTTC. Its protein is CASSDPGTDYGYTF. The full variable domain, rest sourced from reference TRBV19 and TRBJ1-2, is DGGITQSPKYLFRKEGQNVTLSCEQNLNHDAMYWYRQDPGQGLRLIYYSQIVNDFQKGDIAEGYSVSREKKESFPLTVTSAQKNPTAFYLCASSDPGTDYGYTFGSGTRLTVV.

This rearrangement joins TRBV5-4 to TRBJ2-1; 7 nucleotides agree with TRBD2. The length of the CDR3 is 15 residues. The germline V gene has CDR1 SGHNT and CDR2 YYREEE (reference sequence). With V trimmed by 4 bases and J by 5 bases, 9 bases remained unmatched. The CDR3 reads CASSTGTMTHNEQFF. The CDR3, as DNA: TGTGCCAGCAGCACCGGGACTATGACCCACAATGAGCAGTTCTTC.

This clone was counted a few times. The CDR3 DNA follows: TGTGCCAGTAGTATAAGAGGGGGCAGTTCACCCCTCCACTTT. This translates into CASSIRGGSSPLHF. The chain carries TRBV19 and TRBJ1-6, with 7 bases aligning to TRBD1. The CDR3 length is 14 residues. The V gene end was trimmed by 2 bases and the J gene end by 9 bases; junction bases not matched to a gene: 4. Germline V gene lookup returns CDR1 LNHDA and CDR2 SQIVND (reference sequence).

The CDR3 loop reads CATGQGMRTEAFF. CDR3 sequence (DNA): TGTGCCACCGGACAGGGAATGAGGACTGAAGCTTTCTTT. The rearrangement uses TRBV10-3 and TRBJ1-1, with TRBD1 identical over 8 bases. This CDR3 region has 13 residues. The junction had 9 bases not matched to a gene; V was cut back by 10 bases and J by 5 bases. CDR1 is ENHRY and CDR2 is SYGVKD in the germline V gene.

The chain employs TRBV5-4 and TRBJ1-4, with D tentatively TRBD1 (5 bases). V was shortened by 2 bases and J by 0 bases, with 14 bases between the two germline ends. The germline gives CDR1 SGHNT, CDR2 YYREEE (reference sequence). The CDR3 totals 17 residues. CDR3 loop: CASSFTQGPATNEKLFF. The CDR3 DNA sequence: TGTGCCAGCAGCTTCACGCAGGGTCCTGCAACTAATGAAAAACTGTTTTTT.

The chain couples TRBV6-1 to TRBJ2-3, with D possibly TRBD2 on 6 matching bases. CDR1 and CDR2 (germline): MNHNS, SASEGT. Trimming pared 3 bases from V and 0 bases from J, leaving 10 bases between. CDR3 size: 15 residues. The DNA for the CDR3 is TGTGCCAGCAGTGAGGGCGGGGCTAGCACAGATACGCAGTATTTT. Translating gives CASSEGGASTDTQYF.

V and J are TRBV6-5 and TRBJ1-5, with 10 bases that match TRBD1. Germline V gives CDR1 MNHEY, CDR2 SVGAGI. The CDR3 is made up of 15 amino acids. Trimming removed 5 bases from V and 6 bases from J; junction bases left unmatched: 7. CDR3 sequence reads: CASSMRTGGSQPQHF. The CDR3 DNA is TGTGCCAGCAGTATGCGGACAGGGGGTAGTCAGCCCCAGCATTTT.

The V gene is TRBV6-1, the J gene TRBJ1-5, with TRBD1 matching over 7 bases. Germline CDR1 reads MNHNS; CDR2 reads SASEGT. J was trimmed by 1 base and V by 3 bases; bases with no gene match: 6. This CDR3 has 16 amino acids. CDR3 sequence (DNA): TGTGCCAGCAGTGACGGCAGGGGGATAAGCAATCAGCCCCAGCATTTT. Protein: CASSDGRGISNQPQHF.

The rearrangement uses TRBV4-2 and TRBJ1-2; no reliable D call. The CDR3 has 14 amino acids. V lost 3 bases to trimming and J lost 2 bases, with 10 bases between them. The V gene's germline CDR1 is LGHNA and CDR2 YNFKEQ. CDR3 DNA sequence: TGTGCCAGCAGCCAGTCTGCGGAAAACTATGGCTACACCTTC. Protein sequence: CASSQSAENYGYTF.

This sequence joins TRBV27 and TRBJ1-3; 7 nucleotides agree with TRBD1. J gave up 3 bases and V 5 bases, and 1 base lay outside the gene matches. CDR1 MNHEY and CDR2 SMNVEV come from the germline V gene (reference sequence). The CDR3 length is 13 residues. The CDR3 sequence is CASSAGGGNTIYF. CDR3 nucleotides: TGTGCCAGCAGTGCAGGGGGTGGAAACACCATATATTTT.